This T cell receptor (beta chain) was sequenced for a study of blood T cell repertoires in COVID-19. Study context: Some COVID-19 samples were acute and others convalescent; all came from the United States, Italy and Spain. T cells, B-cell-depleted T cells, or PBMCs supplied cDNA or gDNA.

The authors' processing: Estimation of nucleated cell counts relied on the amplification of reference gene primers. This table comes from immunoSEQ multiplex PCR, and its TCRdb copy is limited to in-frame clones, with some not included. Clonal size and the V and J genes are those of that table, whereas D and trimming came from the DNA. The table records 200,000 to 250,000 clones, around 82% of them present only once. Input material: peripheral blood. The sequence came from a woman in her 70s with acute or convalescent COVID-19.

The CDR3 is CASSQTGGAETQYF. The CDR3 nucleotides are TGTGCCAGCAGCCAAACAGGGGGCGCGGAGACCCAGTACTTC. The V gene is TRBV3-1 (or the pseudogene TRBV3-2), the J gene TRBJ2-5; 9 nucleotides match TRBD1. V was clipped by 2 bases and J by 5 bases; unmatched bases: 3. The CDR3 is made up of 14 amino acids. In germline, CDR1 is LGHDT, CDR2 YNNKEL (reference sequence).